This paragraph covers one T cell receptor beta chain sequence. Its target is not known. The V gene's germline CDR1 is SGHRS and CDR2 YFSETQ. CDR3 size: 12 residues. V lost 5 bases and J 2 bases, leaving 6 bases between the germline ends. This record comes from a study of OX40 agonist ivuxolimab in advanced cancers. Across the study: Patients were dosed with the agonistic anti-OX40 (CD134) antibody ivuxolimab. Dose-escalation patients suffered from hepatocellular carcinoma, melanoma, renal cell or head and neck cancer. Study-wide results and limits: Averaging showed that CD8+ T cells had more expanded clones than CD4+ did.

Libraries were prepared by immunoSEQ multiplex PCR; TCRdb keeps only in-frame clonotypes and omits some of them. This table has some 99,000 clones, approximately 90% appearing once. This rearrangement joins TRBV5-1 to TRBJ2-3; D gene uncertain. The sequenced sample was CD4+ or CD8+ T cells sorted from blood, obtained in a trial of the OX40 agonist ivuxolimab. This clonotype was obtained from an adult with an advanced solid tumor such as melanoma, head and neck, liver or kidney cancer. Written as DNA, the CDR3 is TGCGCCAGCAGAGGGAACACAGATACGCAGTATTTT. Protein: CASRGNTDTQYF.